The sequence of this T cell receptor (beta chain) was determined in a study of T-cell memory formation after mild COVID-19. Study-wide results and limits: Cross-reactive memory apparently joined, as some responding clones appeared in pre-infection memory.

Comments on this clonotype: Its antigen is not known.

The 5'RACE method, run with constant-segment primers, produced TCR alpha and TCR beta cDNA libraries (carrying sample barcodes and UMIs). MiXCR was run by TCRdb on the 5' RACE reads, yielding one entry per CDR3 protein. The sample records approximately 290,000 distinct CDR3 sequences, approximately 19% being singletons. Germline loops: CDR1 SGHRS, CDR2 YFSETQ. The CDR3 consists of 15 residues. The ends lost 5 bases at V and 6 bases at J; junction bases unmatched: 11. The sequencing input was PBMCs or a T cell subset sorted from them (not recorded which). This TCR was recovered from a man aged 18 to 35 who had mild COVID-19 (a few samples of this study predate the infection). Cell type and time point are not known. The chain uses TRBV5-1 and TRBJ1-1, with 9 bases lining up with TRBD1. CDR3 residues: CASSRTGTGISEAFF. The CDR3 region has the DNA TGCGCCAGCAGTCGGACCGGGACAGGGATTTCTGAAGCTTTCTTT.